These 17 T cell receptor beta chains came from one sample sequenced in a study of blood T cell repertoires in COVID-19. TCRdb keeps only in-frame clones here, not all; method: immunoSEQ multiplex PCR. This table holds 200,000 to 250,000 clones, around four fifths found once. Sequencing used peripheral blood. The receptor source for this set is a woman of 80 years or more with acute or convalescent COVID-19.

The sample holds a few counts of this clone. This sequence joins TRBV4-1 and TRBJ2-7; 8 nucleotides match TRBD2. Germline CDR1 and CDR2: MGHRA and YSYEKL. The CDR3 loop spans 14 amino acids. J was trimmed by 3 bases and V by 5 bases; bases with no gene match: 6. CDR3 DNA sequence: TGCGCCAGCAGCATGCGGACTAGCCGCTACGAGCAGTACTTC. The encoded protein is CASSMRTSRYEQYF.

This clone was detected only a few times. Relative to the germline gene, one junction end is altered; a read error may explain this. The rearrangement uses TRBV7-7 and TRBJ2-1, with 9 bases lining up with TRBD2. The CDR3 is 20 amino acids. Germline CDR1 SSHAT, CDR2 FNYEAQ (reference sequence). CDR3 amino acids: CASRRPGTSIIQQTMSEQFF. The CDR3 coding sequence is TGTGCTAGCAGACGCCCCGGGACTAGCATCATTCAGCAGACGATGAGTGAGCAGTTCTTC.

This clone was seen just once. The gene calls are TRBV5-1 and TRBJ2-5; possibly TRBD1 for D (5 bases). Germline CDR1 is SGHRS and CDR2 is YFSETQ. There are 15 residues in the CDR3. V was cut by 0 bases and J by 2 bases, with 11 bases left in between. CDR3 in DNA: TGCGCCAGCAGCTTGGCCACAGGCCGACAAGAGACCCAGTACTTC. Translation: CASSLATGRQETQYF.

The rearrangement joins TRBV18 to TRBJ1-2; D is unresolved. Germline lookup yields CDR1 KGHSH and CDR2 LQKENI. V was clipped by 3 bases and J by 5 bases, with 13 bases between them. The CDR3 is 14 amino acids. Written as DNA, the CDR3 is TGTGCCAGCTCACCGGGCTACGCGGGGTATGGCTACACCTTC. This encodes CASSPGYAGYGYTF.

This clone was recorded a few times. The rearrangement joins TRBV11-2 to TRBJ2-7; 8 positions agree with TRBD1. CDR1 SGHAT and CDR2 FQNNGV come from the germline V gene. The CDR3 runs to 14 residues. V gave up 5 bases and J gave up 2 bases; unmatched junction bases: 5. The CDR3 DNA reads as TGTGCCAGCAGCCCAACGGGACAGGCCTACGAGCAGTACTTC. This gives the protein CASSPTGQAYEQYF. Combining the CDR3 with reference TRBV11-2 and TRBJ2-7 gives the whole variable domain EAGVAQSPRYKIIEKRQSVAFWCNPISGHATLYWYQQILGQGPKLLIQFQNNGVVDDSQLPKDRFSAERLKGVDSTLKIQPAKLEDSAVYLCASSPTGQAYEQYFGPGTRLTVT.

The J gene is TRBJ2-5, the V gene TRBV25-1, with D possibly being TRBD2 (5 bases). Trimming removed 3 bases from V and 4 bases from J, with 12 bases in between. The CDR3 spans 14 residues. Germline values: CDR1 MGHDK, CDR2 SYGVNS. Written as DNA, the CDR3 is TGTGCCAGCAGTGATTCACGGGGTGGAGAGACCCAGTACTTC. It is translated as CASSDSRGGETQYF.

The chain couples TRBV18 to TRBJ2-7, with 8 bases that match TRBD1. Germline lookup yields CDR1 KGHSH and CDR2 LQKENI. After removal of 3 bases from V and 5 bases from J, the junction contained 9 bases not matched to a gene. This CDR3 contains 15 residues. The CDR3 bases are TGTGCCAGCTCACCCCCGGGGACAGGCGGCCACGAGCAGTACTTC. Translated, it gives CASSPPGTGGHEQYF.

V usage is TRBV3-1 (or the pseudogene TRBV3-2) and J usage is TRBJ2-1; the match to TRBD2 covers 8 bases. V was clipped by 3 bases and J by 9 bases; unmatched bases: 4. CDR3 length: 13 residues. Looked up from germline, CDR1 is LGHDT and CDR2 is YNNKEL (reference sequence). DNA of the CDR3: TGTGCCAGCAGCCACGCGGGAGGATCTGAGCAGTTCTTC. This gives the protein CASSHAGGSEQFF.

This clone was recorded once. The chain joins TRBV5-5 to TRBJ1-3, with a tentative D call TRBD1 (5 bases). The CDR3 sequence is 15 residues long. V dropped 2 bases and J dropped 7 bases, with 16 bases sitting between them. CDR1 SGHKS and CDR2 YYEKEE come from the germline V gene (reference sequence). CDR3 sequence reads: CASSFGVRDQNTIYF. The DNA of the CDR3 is TGTGCCAGCAGCTTCGGCGTCAGGGATCAGAACACCATATATTTT.

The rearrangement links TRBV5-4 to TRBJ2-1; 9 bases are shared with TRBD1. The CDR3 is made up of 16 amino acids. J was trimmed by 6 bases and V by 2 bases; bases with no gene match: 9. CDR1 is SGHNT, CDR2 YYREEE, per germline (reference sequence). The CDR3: CASSLGPGQGGNEQFF. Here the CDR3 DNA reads TGTGCCAGCAGCTTAGGCCCGGGACAGGGTGGCAATGAGCAGTTCTTC.

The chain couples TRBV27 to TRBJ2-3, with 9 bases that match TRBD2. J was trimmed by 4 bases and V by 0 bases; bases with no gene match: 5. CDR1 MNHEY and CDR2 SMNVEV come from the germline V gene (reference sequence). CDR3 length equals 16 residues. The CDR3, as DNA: TGTGCCAGCAGTTTATCGTGGCGGGGGGGCCCAGATACGCAGTATTTT. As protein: CASSLSWRGGPDTQYF.

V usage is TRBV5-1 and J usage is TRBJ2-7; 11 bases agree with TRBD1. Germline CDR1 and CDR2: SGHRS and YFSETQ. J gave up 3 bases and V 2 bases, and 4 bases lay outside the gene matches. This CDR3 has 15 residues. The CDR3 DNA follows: TGCGCCAGCAGCTTAACCGGGACAGGGGGCTACGAGCAGTACTTC. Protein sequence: CASSLTGTGGYEQYF.

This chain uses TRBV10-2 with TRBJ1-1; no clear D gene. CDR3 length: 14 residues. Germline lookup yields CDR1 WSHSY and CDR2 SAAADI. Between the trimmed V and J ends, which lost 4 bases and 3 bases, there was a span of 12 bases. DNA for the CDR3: TGCGCCAGCAGTGCCGCGGGGAGGGACACTGAAGCTTTCTTT. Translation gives CASSAAGRDTEAFF.

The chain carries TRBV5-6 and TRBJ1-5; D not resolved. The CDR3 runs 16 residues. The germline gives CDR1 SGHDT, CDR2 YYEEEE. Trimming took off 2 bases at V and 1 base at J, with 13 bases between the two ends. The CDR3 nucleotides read TGTGCCAGCAGCTTTTGGTCGGGGAGAAGCAATCAGCCCCAGCATTTT. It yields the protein CASSFWSGRSNQPQHF.

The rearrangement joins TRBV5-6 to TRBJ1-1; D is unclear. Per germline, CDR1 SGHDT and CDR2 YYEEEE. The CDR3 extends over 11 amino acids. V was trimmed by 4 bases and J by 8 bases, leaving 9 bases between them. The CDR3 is CASSAGIEAFF. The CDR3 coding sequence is TGTGCCAGCAGCGCCGGGATCGAAGCTTTCTTT.

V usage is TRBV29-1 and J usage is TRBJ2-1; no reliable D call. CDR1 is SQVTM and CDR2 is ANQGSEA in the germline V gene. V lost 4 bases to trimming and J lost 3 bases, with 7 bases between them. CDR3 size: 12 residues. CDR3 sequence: CSVANFYNEQFF. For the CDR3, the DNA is TGCAGCGTTGCCAACTTCTACAATGAGCAGTTCTTC.

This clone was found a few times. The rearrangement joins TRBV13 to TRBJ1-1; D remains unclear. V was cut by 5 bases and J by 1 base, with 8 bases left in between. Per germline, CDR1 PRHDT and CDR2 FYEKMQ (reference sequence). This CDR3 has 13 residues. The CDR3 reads CASSPQENTEAFF. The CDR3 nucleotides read TGTGCCAGCAGCCCCCAGGAGAACACTGAAGCTTTCTTT.